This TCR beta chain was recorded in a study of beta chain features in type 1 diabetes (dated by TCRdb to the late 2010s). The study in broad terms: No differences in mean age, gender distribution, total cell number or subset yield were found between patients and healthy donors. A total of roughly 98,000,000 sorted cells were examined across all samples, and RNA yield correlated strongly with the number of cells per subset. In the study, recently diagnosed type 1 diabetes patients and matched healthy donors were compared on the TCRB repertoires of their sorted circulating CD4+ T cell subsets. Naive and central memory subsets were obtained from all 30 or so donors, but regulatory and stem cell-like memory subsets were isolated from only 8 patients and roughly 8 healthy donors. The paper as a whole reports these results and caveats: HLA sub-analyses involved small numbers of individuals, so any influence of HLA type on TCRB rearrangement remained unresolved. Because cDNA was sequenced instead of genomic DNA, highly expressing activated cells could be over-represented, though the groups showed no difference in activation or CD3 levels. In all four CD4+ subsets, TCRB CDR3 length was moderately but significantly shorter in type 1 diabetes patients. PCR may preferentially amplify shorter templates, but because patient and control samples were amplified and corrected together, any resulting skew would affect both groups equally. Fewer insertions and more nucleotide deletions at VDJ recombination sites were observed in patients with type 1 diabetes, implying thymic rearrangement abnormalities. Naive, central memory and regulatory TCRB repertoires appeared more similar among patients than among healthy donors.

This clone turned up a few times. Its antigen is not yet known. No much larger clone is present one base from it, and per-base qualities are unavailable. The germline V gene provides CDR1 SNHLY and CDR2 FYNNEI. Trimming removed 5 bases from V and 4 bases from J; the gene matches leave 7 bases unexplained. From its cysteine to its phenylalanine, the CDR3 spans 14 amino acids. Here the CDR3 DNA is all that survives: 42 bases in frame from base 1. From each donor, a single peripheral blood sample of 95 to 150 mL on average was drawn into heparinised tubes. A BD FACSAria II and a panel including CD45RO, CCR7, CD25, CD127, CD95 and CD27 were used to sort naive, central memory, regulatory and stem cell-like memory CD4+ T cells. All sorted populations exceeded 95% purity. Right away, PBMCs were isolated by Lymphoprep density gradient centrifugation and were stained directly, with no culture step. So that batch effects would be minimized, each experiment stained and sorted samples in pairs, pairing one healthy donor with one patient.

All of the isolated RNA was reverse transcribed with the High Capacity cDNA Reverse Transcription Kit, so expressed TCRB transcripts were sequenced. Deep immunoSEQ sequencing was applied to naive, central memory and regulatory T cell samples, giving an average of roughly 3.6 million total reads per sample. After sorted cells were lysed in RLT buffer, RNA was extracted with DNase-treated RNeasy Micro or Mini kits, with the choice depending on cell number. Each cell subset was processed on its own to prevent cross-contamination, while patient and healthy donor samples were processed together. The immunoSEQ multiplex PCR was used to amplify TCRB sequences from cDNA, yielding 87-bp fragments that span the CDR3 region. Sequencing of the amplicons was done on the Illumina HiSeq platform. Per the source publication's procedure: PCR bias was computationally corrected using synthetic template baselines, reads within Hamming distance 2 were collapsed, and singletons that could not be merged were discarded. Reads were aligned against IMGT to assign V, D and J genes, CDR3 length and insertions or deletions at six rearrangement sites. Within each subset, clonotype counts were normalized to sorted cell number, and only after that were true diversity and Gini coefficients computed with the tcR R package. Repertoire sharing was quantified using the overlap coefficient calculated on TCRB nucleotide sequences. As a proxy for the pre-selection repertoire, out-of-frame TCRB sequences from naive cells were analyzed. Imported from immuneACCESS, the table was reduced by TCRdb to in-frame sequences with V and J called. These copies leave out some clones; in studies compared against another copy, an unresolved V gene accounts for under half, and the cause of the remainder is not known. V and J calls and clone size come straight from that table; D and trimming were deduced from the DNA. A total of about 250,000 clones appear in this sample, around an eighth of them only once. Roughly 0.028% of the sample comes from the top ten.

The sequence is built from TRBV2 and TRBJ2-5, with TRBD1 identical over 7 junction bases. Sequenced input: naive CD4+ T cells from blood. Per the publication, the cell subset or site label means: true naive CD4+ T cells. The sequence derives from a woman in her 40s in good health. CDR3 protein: CASSKTGLGETQYF. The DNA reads TGTGCCAGCAGTAAGACAGGGTTGGGAGAGACCCAGTACTTC. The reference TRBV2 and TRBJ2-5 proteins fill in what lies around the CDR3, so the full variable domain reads EPEVTQTPSHQVTQMGQEVILRCVPISNHLYFYWYRQILGQKVEFLVSFYNNEISEKSEIFDDQFSVERPDGSNFTLKIRSTKLEDSAMYFCASSKTGLGETQYFGPGTRLLVL.